These 2 T cell receptor beta chains share one sample of origin, sequenced in a study of T cell clusters in autoimmune cytopenias. Each sample's input was 250 ng genomic DNA, approximately 37,500 genome equivalents. TRB rearrangements were amplified by touch-down multiplex PCR with mixed TRB-A/B primers. Reanalyzing the multiplex PCR reads, TCRdb keeps one entry per CDR3 protein, without DNA. This repertoire includes roughly 4,000 distinct CDR3 sequences. Input material: peripheral blood. These receptors were obtained from a human donor with an autoimmune cytopenia or autoimmune hepatitis (not recorded which).

This chain's CDR3 is CAWSRQDYGYTF. The genes are TRBV30 and TRBJ1-2; TCRdb calls TRBD1, which cannot be checked without DNA. The germline CDR1 and CDR2 sequences are GTSNPN and SVGIG (reference sequence). CDR3 length: 12 residues.

The J gene is TRBJ2-3, the V gene TRBV29-1; TCRdb selects TRBD1, and the lack of DNA leaves this call unchecked. CDR1 and CDR2 from the germline V gene are SQVTM and ANQGSEA. The CDR3 extends over 13 amino acids. The CDR3 sequence: CSAVGGGWNTQYF.